These T cell receptor beta chains were read from a single sample in a study of OX40 agonist ivuxolimab in advanced cancers. This table comes from immunoSEQ multiplex PCR, and its TCRdb copy is limited to in-frame clones, with some not included. Altogether roughly 95,000 clones are present, approximately 84% being singletons, with the ten largest covering around 2%. The sequencing used CD4+ or CD8+ T cells sorted from blood, collected in a trial of the OX40 agonist ivuxolimab. The source of these receptors is an adult with an advanced solid tumor such as melanoma, head and neck, liver or kidney cancer. Both conserved end residues are trimmed from each CDR3. The order of the fields is V gene, D gene, CDR3 protein. D genes are given only for firm matches.

V gene: TRBV5-6
D gene: -
CDR3 protein: ASSRRLVQETQY

V gene: TRBV19
D gene: TRBD1
CDR3 protein: ASSRTGTFYNEQF

V gene: TRBV10-3
D gene: TRBD1
CDR3 protein: AISESTGVLQTEQY

V gene: TRBV5-1
D gene: -
CDR3 protein: ASSWNRDTEAF

V gene: TRBV7-8
D gene: -
CDR3 protein: ASSLGLGNEQF

V gene: TRBV19
D gene: -
CDR3 protein: ASSIQATNTQY

V gene: TRBV19
D gene: -
CDR3 protein: ASTGTEAQSTEAF

V gene: TRBV7-9
D gene: TRBD2
CDR3 protein: ASSPLYSGTKEEETQY

V gene: TRBV6-6
D gene: TRBD2
CDR3 protein: ASSDGGRAYEQY

V gene: TRBV5-1
D gene: -
CDR3 protein: ASSLGLGETQY

V gene: TRBV6-1
D gene: -
CDR3 protein: ASSARWGTLENIQY

V gene: TRBV28
D gene: TRBD1
CDR3 protein: ASSLSTGFGTGFNEQF

V gene: TRBV29-1
D gene: TRBD1
CDR3 protein: SGGQGEETQY

V gene: TRBV6-6
D gene: TRBD1
CDR3 protein: ASRTGTGRVQQY

V gene: TRBV5-1
D gene: -
CDR3 protein: ASSPALATDSYEQY

V gene: TRBV29-1
D gene: -
CDR3 protein: SVEDPTDTQY

V gene: TRBV7-9
D gene: TRBD1
CDR3 protein: ASSSSTSGGGSPLH

V gene: TRBV2
D gene: -
CDR3 protein: ASSADRPETQY

V gene: TRBV10-3
D gene: -
CDR3 protein: AISESDGKQY

V gene: TRBV13
D gene: -
CDR3 protein: ASSTWTGGGTDTQY